The T cell receptor (beta chain) under discussion was sequenced for a study of blood T cell repertoires in COVID-19. Study information: Samples came from the United States, Italy and Spain, spanning acute and convalescent COVID-19. T cells, B-cell-depleted T cells, or PBMCs provided the cDNA or gDNA that served as material.

Under the authors' procedure: Researchers report that nucleated cell counts were estimated from reference gene primer amplification. The repertoire was sequenced with immunoSEQ multiplex PCR; TCRdb's copy has only in-frame clones and lacks some. For V, J and clone size, that table is used; D and trimming come from the DNA. This table has 150,000 to 200,000 clones, approximately 88% appearing once. Germline V gives CDR1 SGHVS, CDR2 FQNEAQ. The CDR3 is made up of 16 amino acids. The V and J ends lost 2 bases and 0 bases respectively, with 8 bases between them. J is TRBJ2-6 and V is TRBV7-8; maybe TRBD1 (5 bases). The clonotype was recovered from a human donor in a cohort sampled during active COVID-19. Sequenced material: peripheral blood. The CDR3 spells CASSLLDSSGANVLTF. As DNA, the CDR3 is TGTGCCAGCAGCTTACTTGACAGCTCTGGGGCCAACGTCCTGACTTTC.